This TCR beta chain was sequenced for a study of blood T cell repertoires in COVID-19. For the study at large: Material from acute and convalescent COVID-19 was sourced from the United States, Italy and Spain.

As processed by the authors: Amplification of reference gene primers was used by the study to estimate nucleated cell counts. Assay: immunoSEQ multiplex PCR; the TCRdb copy retains only in-frame clones and omits some. Clone size and V and J calls were adopted from that table, with D and trimming inferred from the DNA. This sample has fewer than 55,000 clones, with nearly 90% found just once. The sequence was collected from a man at least 80 years old with active or convalescent COVID-19. The sample consisted of peripheral blood.

The CDR3 coding sequence is TGTGCCATCAGTAGGGGACAGCAACATCAGCCCCAGCATTTT. Translation gives CAISRGQQHQPQHF. This chain uses TRBV10-3 with TRBJ1-5; 7 nucleotides agree with TRBD1. The CDR3 extends over 14 amino acids. Trimming at V came to 5 bases and at J to 5 bases, leaving 6 bases not matched to a gene. From germline, CDR1 is ENHRY and CDR2 SYGVKD.